Listed here is a single T cell receptor beta chain. Reverse transcription of roughly 0.5 to 1 ug RNA was performed with random hexamers. The method of amplification for TCR beta CDR3 was immunoSEQ multiplex PCR, covering 54 Vbeta and 13 Jbeta. One entry per CDR3 protein, called by TCRdb with MiXCR from the immunoSEQ multiplex PCR reads. The sample carries roughly 50,000 distinct CDR3 sequences, approximately 92% recorded once. This specimen belongs to a study of CD8 T cells in Susac syndrome. Sequencing of TCR beta, carried out with a high-throughput approach, was applied to CD8+ and CD4+ T cells from the blood. Healthy donors constituted the controls, which were matched for age and sex. TEMRA cells were FACS-enriched, with CD8+ and CD4+ T cells isolated negatively. The TCR comes from a human donor in good health. The sequenced material came from CD8+ T cells from PBMCs.

The CDR3 DNA reads TGCGCCAGCAGCCAAGGGGGACAGGGGGCCACCGGGGAGCTGTTTTTT. Amino acid sequence: CASSQGGQGATGELFF. This chain uses TRBV4-1 with TRBJ2-2; TRBD1 agrees at 12 bases. CDR3 length equals 16 residues. V gave up 1 base and J gave up 4 bases; unmatched junction bases: 1. In germline, CDR1 is MGHRA, CDR2 YSYEKL.